The clone carrying this TCR beta chain was observed many times. Distinct nucleotide sequences in the sample also encode this CDR3. TCRdb re-processed the PCR reads through MiXCR. This table holds about 32,000 clones, around a fifth found once. J lost 4 bases, V lost 4 bases, and 8 bases had no gene match. The CDR3 contains 15 residues. Germline assignment: CDR1 MDHEN and CDR2 SYDVKM. Before thyroid surgery, none of the patients had received any treatment. The sample is drawn from a study of metastatic and nonmetastatic thyroid tumors. This chain joins TRBV28 and TRBJ1-1, with 8 bases aligning to TRBD1. The sequence derives from a female donor with papillary thyroid cancer or a benign thyroid nodule (not recorded which). Some clones in this sample may be carry-over from other donors' samples. Sequenced sample: blood. The CDR3 region is CASSSQDRAGTEAFF. DNA for the CDR3: TGTGCCAGCAGTTCACAGGACAGGGCGGGCACTGAAGCTTTCTTT.